This T cell receptor beta chain was sequenced during a study of identical twins. TCRdb analysed the 5' RACE reads with MiXCR anew, one entry per CDR3 protein. Of 500,000 to 600,000 distinct CDR3 sequences detected, about 20% appear once; the ten largest clones hold about 0.93%. This clonotype was detected ten times or more. From germline, CDR1 is DFQATT and CDR2 SNEGSKA (reference sequence). The V end was cut by 3 bases, the J end by 3 bases, with 8 bases between. The CDR3 length is 12 residues. The data also belong to a second study, concerning T cells expressing NK-cell markers.

Specimen: CD4+ T cells sorted from blood. The chain joins TRBV20-1 to TRBJ1-2; D not resolved. The sequence was collected from a young woman in good health. The CDR3 bases are TGCAGTGCTAGGGACCGGGACTATGGCTACACCTTC. Translating it yields CSARDRDYGYTF.